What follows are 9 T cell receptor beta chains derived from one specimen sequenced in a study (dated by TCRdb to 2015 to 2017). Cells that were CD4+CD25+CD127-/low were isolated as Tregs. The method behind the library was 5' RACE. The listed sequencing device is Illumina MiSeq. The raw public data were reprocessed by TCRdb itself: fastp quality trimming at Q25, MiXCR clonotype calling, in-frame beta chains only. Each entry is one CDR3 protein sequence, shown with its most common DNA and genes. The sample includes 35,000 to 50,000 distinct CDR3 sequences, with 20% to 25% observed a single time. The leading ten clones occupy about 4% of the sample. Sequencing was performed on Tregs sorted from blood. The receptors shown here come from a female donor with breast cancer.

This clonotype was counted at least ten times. The CDR3 here is CASSQVPGETEAFF. CDR3 in DNA: TGCGCCAGCAGCCAAGTACCGGGCGAAACTGAAGCTTTCTTT. The chain is built from TRBV4-1 and TRBJ1-1, with D uncertain. The V and J ends lost 1 base and 5 bases respectively, with 11 bases between them. Germline V gene data show CDR1 as MGHRA and CDR2 as YSYEKL. CDR3 length: 14 amino acids.

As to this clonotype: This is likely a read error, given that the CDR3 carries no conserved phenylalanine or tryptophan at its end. The CDR3 bases are TGTGCCACCGCCCAGACCTCAGGGGGCAATGAGCAGTTCCTC. Its protein is CATAQTSGGNEQFL. The chain recombines TRBV7-3 with TRBJ2-1, with TRBD1 matching 7 bases. V gave up 10 bases and J gave up 6 bases; unmatched junction bases: 12. Germline CDR1 reads SGHTA; CDR2 reads FQGTGA. This CDR3 spans 14 amino acids.

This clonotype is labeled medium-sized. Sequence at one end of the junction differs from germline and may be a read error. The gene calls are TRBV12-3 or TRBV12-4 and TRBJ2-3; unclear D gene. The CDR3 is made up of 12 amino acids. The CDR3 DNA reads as TGCGCCAGCAGCCCGAACACAGATACGCAGTATTTT. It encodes CASSPNTDTQYF.

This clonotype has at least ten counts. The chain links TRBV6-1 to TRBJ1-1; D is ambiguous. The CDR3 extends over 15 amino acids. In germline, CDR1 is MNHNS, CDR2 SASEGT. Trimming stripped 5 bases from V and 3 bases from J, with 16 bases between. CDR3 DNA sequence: TGTGCCAGCAGTTCAAAGACCCGCGAGGACACTGAAGCTTTCTTT. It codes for CASSSKTREDTEAFF.

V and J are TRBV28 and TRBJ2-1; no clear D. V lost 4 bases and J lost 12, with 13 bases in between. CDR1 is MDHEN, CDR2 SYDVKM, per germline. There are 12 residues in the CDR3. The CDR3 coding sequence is TGTGCCAGCAGTTCTGACACTACCCCGCAGTTCTTC. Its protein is CASSSDTTPQFF.

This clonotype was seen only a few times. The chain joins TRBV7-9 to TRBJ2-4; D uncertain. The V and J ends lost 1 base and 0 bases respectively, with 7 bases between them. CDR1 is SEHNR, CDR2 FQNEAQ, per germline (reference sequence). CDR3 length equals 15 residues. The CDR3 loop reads CASSLVTLAKNIQYF. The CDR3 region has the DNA TGTGCCAGCAGCTTAGTTACGCTAGCCAAAAACATTCAGTACTTC. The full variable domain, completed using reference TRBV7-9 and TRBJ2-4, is DTGVSQNPRHKITKRGQNVTFRCDPISEHNRLYWYRQTLGQGPEFLTYFQNEAQLEKSRLLSDRFSAERPKGSFSTLEIQRTEQGDSAMYLCASSLVTLAKNIQYFGAGTRLSVL.

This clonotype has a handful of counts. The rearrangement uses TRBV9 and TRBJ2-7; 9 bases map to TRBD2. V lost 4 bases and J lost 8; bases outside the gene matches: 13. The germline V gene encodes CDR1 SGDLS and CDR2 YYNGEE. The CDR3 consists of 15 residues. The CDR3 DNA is TGTGCCAGCAGCCCAGGGGCTAGCGGGACTACCAAGCAGTACTTC. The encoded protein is CASSPGASGTTKQYF.

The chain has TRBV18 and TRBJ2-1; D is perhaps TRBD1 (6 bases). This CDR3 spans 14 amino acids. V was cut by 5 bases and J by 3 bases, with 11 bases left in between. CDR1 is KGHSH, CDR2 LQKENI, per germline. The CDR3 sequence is CASSKTGNYNEQFF. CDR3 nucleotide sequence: TGTGCCAGCTCAAAAACAGGGAACTACAATGAGCAGTTCTTC.

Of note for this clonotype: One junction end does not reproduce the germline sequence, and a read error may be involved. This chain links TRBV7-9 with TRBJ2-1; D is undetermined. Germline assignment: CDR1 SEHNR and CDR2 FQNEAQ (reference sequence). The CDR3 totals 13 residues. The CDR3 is CASSLDSRNAQFF. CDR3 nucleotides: TGTGCCAGCAGCTTAGACAGCCGGAATGCGCAGTTCTTC.